This T cell receptor beta chain is from a study of vaccination and CD4 T cells after COVID-19. The overall study: At a median around 72 days (range 14 to 241) after dose two, post-vaccine samples were obtained. Overlapping peptides of the spike proteins of SARS-CoV-2, HCoV-NL63, HCoV-OC43 and HCoV-229E were used for cell stimulation.

There are a few counts of this clonotype. Its antigen remains unidentified. Sequenced with the Oncomine TCR Beta short-read assay was DNA taken from cultured CD4+ T cells. Genomic DNA extraction was carried out from cultured CD4+ T cells. In TCRdb, the PCR reads were re-called with MiXCR into one record per CDR3 protein. The sample consists of about 10,000 distinct CDR3 sequences, roughly 64% of them appearing once. The CDR3 contains 12 residues. Looked up from germline, CDR1 is LNHDA and CDR2 is SQIVND (reference sequence). Trimming removed 6 bases at V and 8 bases at J, with 13 bases between. Treatment given: approximately nine-day PBMC culture with coronavirus spike peptide pools or control peptides (ViraFEST assay). The ViraFEST method relied on peptide pools to expand antigen-specific T cells, followed by TCR sequencing.

The sequenced sample consisted of CD4+ T cells from blood, cultured in vitro. The origin of this receptor is a human donor who had recovered from COVID-19. The rearrangement links TRBV19 to TRBJ1-2; D is uncertain. Written as DNA, the CDR3 is TGTGCCAGTAGGGCCCCCCCTTCGGGCTACACCTTC. Amino acids: CASRAPPSGYTF.